The T cell receptor beta chain under discussion was sequenced for a study of shared clonotypes between healthy human individuals. Trimming removed 3 bases from V and 2 bases from J, with 11 bases in between. CDR3 length equals 15 residues. Germline CDR1 is SGHTA and CDR2 is FQGTGA. The repertoire was sequenced with immunoSEQ multiplex PCR; TCRdb's copy has only in-frame clones and lacks some. This sample carries around 700,000 clones, roughly 70% of them seen once, and the ten largest clones take under 2%. The clonotype originates from a woman aged 25 to 39 in good health. The source material was memory CD4+ T cells sorted from blood. Subset meaning: CD45RA-negative fraction. V and J are TRBV7-3 and TRBJ2-4; D possibly corresponds to TRBD2 (6 bases). The CDR3 DNA reads TGTGCCAGCAGCTTGGGAGGATCTACCAAAAACATTCAGTACTTC. Its protein product is CASSLGGSTKNIQYF. The full variable domain, its missing parts supplied by reference TRBV7-3 and TRBJ2-4, is GAGVSQTPSNKVTEKGKYVELRCDPISGHTALYWYRQSLGQGPEFLIYFQGTGAADDSGLPNDRFFAVRPEGSVSTLKIQRTERGDSAVYLCASSLGGSTKNIQYFGAGTRLSVL.